This T cell receptor (beta chain) was obtained from a study of blood T cell repertoires in COVID-19. The wider study: The cDNA or gDNA used as material had been derived from T cells, B-cell-depleted T cells, or PBMCs.

Germline V CDR1 and CDR2: SGDLS, YYNGEE. This CDR3 has 15 amino acids. Trimming cost V 3 bases and J 2 bases; bases outside gene matches: 5. Original analysis: Using reference gene primer amplification, nucleated cell counts were estimated. Clones were read by immunoSEQ multiplex PCR, and TCRdb kept only the in-frame ones, dropping some. The DNA gave D and trimming, while V, J and clone size come from that table. The sample records approximately 52,000 clones, roughly 89% being singletons. The sequence derives from a man in his 60s with active COVID-19. Sequencing input: peripheral blood. The chain couples TRBV9 to TRBJ2-7; 10 nucleotides line up with TRBD2. CDR3 in amino acids: CASSAGTSATYEQYF. The DNA of the CDR3 is TGTGCCAGCAGCGCCGGGACTAGCGCGACCTACGAGCAGTACTTC.